These 3 T cell receptor beta chains originate from one sample sequenced in a study of PD-1 blockade in mismatch repair-deficient tumors. Measured with immunoSEQ multiplex PCR; TCRdb has only the in-frame clones, and not every one. The sample carries roughly 79,000 clones, approximately 80% recorded once. The specimen was peripheral blood, collected 44 weeks after starting pembrolizumab. The receptors shown here come from an adult with mismatch repair-deficient cancer.

The chain couples TRBV6-6 to TRBJ1-1; D is uncertain. Germline V gives CDR1 MNHNY, CDR2 SVGAGI (reference sequence). The CDR3 runs 14 residues. V lost 2 bases, J lost 5 bases, and 12 bases lay in between. CDR3 sequence: CASSYDASRTEAFF. DNA of the CDR3: TGTGCCAGCAGTTACGACGCTAGTAGGACTGAAGCTTTCTTT.

CDR3 in amino acids: CASSPQTGGAPGELFF. CDR3 in DNA: TGTGCCAGCAGCCCTCAGACAGGGGGCGCCCCCGGGGAGCTGTTTTTT. The chain combines TRBV7-9 with TRBJ2-2, with 10 nucleotides matching TRBD1. This CDR3 is 16 amino acids long. V lost 5 bases to trimming and J lost 6 bases; unmatched junction nucleotides: 9. Germline V gene lookup returns CDR1 SEHNR and CDR2 FQNEAQ (reference sequence).

This clone was detected a few times. This chain's CDR3 is CATSRDRSGRGLYEQYF. CDR3 coding DNA: TGTGCCACCAGCAGAGATCGGAGCGGGAGAGGGCTCTACGAGCAGTACTTC. This chain uses TRBV15 with TRBJ2-7; 8 bases match TRBD2. Germline CDR1 reads LNHNV; CDR2 reads YYDKDF (reference sequence). The CDR3 spans 17 residues. J was trimmed by 3 bases and V by 0 bases; bases with no gene match: 10.